A single T cell receptor beta chain is shown here with its context. RNA was extracted with the RNeasy kit, and a quantity of roughly 0.45 to 1 ug was reverse transcribed using random hexamers. TCRdb re-called the immunoSEQ multiplex PCR reads through MiXCR, storing one row per CDR3 protein. The sample has around 140,000 distinct CDR3 sequences, approximately 96% seen once. This sample is part of a study of CD8 T cells in Susac syndrome. V shed 7 bases and J shed 5 bases, with 9 bases lying between them. The CDR3 has 12 residues. The germline V gene has CDR1 MNHEY and CDR2 SMNVEV (reference sequence). The TCR originated in a human donor with multiple sclerosis. The sample consisted of CD4+ T cells from PBMCs. V and J are TRBV27 and TRBJ2-1; perhaps TRBD1 as D (6 bases). The CDR3 sequence is CASTDSNNEQFF. The CDR3 bases are TGTGCCAGCACGGACAGCAACAATGAGCAGTTCTTC.